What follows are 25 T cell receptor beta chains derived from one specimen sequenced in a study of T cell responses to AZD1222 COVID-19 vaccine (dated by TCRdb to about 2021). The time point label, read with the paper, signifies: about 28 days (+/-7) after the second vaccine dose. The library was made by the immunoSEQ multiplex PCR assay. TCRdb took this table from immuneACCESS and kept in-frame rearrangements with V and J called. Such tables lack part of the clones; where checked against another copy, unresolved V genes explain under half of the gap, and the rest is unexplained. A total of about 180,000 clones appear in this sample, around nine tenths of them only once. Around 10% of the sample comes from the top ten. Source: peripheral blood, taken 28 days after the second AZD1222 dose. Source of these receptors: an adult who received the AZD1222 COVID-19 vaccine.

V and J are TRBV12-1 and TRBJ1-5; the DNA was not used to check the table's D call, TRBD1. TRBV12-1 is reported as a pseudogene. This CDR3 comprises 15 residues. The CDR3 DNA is TGTGCCAGCAGCCCTAGGCCAGGGGTCAATCAGCCCCAGCATTTT. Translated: CASSPRPGVNQPQHF.

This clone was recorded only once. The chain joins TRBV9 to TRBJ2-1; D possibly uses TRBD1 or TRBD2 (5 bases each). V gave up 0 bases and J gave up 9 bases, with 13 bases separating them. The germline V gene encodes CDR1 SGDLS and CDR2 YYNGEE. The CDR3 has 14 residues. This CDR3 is CASSVVGTGFEQFF. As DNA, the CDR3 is TGTGCCAGCAGCGTAGTTGGGACCGGCTTTGAGCAGTTCTTC.

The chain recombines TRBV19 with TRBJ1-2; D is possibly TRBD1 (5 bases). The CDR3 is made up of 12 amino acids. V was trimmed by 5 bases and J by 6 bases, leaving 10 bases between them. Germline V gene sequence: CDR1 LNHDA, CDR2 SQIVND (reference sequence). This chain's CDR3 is CASSQQGNGYTF. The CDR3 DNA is TGTGCCAGTAGTCAGCAGGGCAATGGCTACACCTTC. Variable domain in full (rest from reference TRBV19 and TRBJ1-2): DGGITQSPKYLFRKEGQNVTLSCEQNLNHDAMYWYRQDPGQGLRLIYYSQIVNDFQKGDIAEGYSVSREKKESFPLTVTSAQKNPTAFYLCASSQQGNGYTFGSGTRLTVV.

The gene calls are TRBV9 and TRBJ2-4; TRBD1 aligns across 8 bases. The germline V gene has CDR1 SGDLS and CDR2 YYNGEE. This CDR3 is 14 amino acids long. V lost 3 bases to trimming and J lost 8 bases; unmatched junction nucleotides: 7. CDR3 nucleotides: TGTGCCAGCAGCGCGACAGGGGTTGGGGACATTCAGTACTTC. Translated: CASSATGVGDIQYF.

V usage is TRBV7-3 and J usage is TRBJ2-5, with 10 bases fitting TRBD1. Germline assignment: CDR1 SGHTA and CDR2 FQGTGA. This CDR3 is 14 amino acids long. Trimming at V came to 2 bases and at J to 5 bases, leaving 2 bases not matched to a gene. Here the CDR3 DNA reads TGTGCCAGCAGCTTACGGGGACAGGGGGAGACCCAGTACTTC. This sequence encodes CASSLRGQGETQYF.

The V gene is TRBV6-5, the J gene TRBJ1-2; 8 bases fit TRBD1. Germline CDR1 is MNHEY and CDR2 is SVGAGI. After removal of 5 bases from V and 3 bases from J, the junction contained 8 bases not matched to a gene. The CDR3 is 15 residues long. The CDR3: CASSPRTGRDYGYTF. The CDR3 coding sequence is TGTGCCAGCAGTCCCAGGACAGGGAGGGACTATGGCTACACCTTC.

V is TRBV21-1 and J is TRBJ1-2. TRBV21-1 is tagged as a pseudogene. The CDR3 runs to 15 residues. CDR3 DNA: TGTGCCAGCAGCACAGCCACGTTAGCTAACTATGGCTACACCTTC. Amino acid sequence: CASSTATLANYGYTF.

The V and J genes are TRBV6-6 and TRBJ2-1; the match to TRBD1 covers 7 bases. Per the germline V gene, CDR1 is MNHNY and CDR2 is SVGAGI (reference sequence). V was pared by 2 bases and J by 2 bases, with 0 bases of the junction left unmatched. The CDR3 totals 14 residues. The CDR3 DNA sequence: TGTGCCAGCAGTTACGGGACAGCCTACAATGAGCAGTTCTTC. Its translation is CASSYGTAYNEQFF.

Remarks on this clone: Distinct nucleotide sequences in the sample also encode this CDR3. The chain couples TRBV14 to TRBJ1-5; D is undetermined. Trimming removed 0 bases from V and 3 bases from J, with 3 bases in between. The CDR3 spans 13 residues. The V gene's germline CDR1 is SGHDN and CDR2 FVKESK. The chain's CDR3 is CASSQDSNQPQHF. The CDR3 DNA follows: TGTGCCAGCAGCCAAGATTCCAATCAGCCCCAGCATTTT.

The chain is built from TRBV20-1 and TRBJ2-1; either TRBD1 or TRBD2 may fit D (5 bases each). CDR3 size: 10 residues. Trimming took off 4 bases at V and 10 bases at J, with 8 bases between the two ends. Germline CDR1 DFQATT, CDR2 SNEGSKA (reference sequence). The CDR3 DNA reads TGCAGTGCTATCTGGGGGGAGCAGTTCTTC. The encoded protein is CSAIWGEQFF.

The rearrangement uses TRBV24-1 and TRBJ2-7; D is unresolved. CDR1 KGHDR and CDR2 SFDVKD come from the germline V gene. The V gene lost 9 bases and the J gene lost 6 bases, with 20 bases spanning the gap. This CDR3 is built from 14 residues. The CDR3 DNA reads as TGTGCCACCTTTCCTTTGATTGGCAGAGGCGAGCAGTACTTC. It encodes CATFPLIGRGEQYF.

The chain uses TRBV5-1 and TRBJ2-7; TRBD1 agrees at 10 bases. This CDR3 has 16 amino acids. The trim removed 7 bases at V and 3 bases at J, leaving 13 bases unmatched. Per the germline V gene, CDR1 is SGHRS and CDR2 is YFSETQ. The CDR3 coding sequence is TGCGCCAGCGGTCGGCGGGGACAGGGGAAAAACTACGAGCAGTACTTC. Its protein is CASGRRGQGKNYEQYF.

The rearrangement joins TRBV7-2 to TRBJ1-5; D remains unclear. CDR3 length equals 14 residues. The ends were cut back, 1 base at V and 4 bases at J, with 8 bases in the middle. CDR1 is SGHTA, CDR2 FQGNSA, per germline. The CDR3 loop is CASSLGTLNQPQHF. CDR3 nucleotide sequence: TGTGCCAGCAGCTTAGGGACGTTGAATCAGCCCCAGCATTTT.

CDR3: CSVRSGDALFF. The CDR3 region has the DNA TGCAGCGTTAGATCTGGGGACGCACTGTTTTTT. The gene calls are TRBV29-1 and TRBJ1-4; possibly TRBD1 for D (5 bases). CDR3 length: 11 amino acids. Trimming cost V 5 bases and J 13 bases, with 14 bases left between them. Germline lookup yields CDR1 SQVTM and CDR2 ANQGSEA.

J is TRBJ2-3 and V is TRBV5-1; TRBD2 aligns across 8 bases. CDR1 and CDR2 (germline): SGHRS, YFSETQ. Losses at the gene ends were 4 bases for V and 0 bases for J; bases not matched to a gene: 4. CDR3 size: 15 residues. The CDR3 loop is CASSLTSGSTDTQYF. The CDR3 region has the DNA TGCGCCAGCAGCCTCACTAGCGGCAGCACAGATACGCAGTATTTT.

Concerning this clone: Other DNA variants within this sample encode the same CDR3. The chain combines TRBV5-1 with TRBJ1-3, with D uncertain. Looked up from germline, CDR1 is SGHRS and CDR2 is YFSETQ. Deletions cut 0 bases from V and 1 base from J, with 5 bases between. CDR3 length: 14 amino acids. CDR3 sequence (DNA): TGCGCCAGCAGCTTGGACAATTCTGGAAACACCATATATTTT. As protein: CASSLDNSGNTIYF.

Here the CDR3 DNA reads TGTGCCAGTAGTATGCCCGGACAGTACGAGCAGTACTTC. Amino acid sequence: CASSMPGQYEQYF. The V call is TRBV19, the J call TRBJ2-7; possible D gene TRBD1, 6 bases. This CDR3 region has 13 residues. Germline V gene lookup returns CDR1 LNHDA and CDR2 SQIVND (reference sequence). With 3 bases removed from V and 4 bases from J, the gap between germline ends came to 10 bases.

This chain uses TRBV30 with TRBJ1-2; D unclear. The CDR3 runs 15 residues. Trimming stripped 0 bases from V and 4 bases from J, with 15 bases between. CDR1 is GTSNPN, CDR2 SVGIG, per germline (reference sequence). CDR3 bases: TGTGCCTGGAGTGTACTGAGAGGCAATCGCTATGGCTACACCTTC. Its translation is CAWSVLRGNRYGYTF.

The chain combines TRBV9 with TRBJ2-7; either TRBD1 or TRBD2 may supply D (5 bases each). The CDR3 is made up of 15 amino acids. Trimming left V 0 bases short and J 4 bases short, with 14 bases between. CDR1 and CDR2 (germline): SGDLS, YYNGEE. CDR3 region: CASSVGWGIEYEQYF. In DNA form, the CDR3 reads TGTGCCAGCAGCGTAGGGTGGGGGATAGAATACGAGCAGTACTTC.

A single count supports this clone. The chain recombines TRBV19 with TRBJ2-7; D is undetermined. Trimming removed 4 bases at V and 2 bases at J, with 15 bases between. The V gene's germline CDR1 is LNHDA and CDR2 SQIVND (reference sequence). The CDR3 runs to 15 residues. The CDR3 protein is CASSTPGQRAYEQYF. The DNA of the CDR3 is TGTGCCAGTAGTACCCCTGGCCAGCGTGCCTACGAGCAGTACTTC.

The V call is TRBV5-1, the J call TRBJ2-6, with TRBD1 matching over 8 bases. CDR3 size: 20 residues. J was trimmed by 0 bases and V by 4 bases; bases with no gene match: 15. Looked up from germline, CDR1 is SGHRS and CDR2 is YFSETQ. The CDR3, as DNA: TGCGCCAGCAGCCTATCCGGTCCACAGGGGGGCATCTCTGGGGCCAACGTCCTGACTTTC. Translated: CASSLSGPQGGISGANVLTF.

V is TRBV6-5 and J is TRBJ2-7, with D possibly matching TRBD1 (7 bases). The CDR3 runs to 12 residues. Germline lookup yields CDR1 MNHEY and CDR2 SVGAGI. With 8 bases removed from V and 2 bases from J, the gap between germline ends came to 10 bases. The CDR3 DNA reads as TGTGCCAGCGGGGGGACAGCCTACGAGCAGTACTTC. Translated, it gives CASGGTAYEQYF.

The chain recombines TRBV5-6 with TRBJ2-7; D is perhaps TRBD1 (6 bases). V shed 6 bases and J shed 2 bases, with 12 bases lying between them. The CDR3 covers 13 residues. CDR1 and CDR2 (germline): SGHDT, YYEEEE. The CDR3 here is CASTTRGPYEQYF. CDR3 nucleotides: TGTGCCAGCACAACCAGGGGCCCCTACGAGCAGTACTTC.

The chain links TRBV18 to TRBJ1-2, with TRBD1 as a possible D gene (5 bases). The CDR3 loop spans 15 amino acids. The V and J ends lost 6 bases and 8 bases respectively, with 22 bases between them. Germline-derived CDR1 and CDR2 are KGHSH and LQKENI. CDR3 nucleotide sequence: TGTGCCAGCTCGCCCGCGTCCGACAGCCCAGGAGGCTACACCTTC. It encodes CASSPASDSPGGYTF.

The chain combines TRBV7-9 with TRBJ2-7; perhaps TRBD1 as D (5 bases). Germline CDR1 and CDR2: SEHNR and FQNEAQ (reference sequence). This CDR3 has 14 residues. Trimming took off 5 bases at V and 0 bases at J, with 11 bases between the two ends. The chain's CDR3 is CASSPRAASYEQYF. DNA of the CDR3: TGTGCCAGCAGCCCCAGGGCGGCCTCCTACGAGCAGTACTTC. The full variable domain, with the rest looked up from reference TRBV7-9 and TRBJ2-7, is DTGVSQNPRHKITKRGQNVTFRCDPISEHNRLYWYRQTLGQGPEFLTYFQNEAQLEKSRLLSDRFSAERPKGSFSTLEIQRTEQGDSAMYLCASSPRAASYEQYFGPGTRLTVT.